This TCR beta chain is drawn from a study of a mutant IDH1 vaccine in newly diagnosed glioma. V lost 5 bases and J 4 bases, leaving 5 bases between the germline ends. This CDR3 region has 12 residues. CDR1 is SNHLY and CDR2 is FYNNEI in the germline V gene. Regarding time point: week 35, safety follow-up. One vaccine dose held 300 ug of mutant IDH1 20-mer peptide and came with topical imiquimod. Repertoires were generated with immunoSEQ multiplex PCR, while TCRdb's copy carries only in-frame clones and drops some. The sample includes 53,000 or so clones, 65% to 80% of them seen just once. Notes on this clone: Its antigen is undetermined.

V usage is TRBV2 and J usage is TRBJ1-4; D gene unclear. Material: PBMCs, obtained from a glioma patient whose treatment included an IDH1 peptide vaccine. The receptor comes from a man aged 40-49 years with glioma. The CDR3 DNA reads as TGTGCCAGCAGTCCCTTTAATGAAAAACTGTTTTTT. This sequence encodes CASSPFNEKLFF.